This is a list of T cell receptor beta chains from one sample in a study of regulatory T cells in long-lasting Graves disease. TCRdb independently ran MiXCR on the multiplex PCR reads; one entry per CDR3 protein. The sample comprises over 350,000 distinct CDR3 sequences, more than 20% of which are singletons, and less than 25% rests with the top ten. Sequencing used peripheral blood mononuclear cells (PBMCs), obtained when the disease was refractory, from a patient treated with antithyroid drugs. Receptors originate from a female donor with Graves disease. The CDR3 runs from the conserved cysteine through the conserved F or W. The order of the fields is V gene, J gene, clone size, CDR3 protein. Clone size is shown for a subset of rows, as once, few, many or a class of expanded clone.

v_call: TRBV20-1; j_call: TRBJ2-5; clone_size: .; cdr3_aa: CSARDNLGPETQYF
v_call: TRBV28; j_call: TRBJ1-2; clone_size: many; cdr3_aa: CASTATPDRSGYGYTF
v_call: TRBV20-1; j_call: TRBJ2-5; clone_size: few; cdr3_aa: CSARDFETQYF
v_call: TRBV20-1; j_call: TRBJ2-5; clone_size: .; cdr3_aa: CSARGGEVAGSQETQYF
v_call: TRBV7-2; j_call: TRBJ1-3; clone_size: many; cdr3_aa: CASSLVPAGSSGNTIYF
v_call: TRBV12-3/TRBV12-4; j_call: TRBJ2-2; clone_size: many; cdr3_aa: CASSFFSIGAGELFF
v_call: TRBV5-4; j_call: TRBJ1-1; clone_size: .; cdr3_aa: CASSLVGQAGPAFF
v_call: TRBV6-9; j_call: TRBJ2-7; clone_size: .; cdr3_aa: CASSYREGPYYEQYF
v_call: TRBV15; j_call: TRBJ2-2; clone_size: .; cdr3_aa: CATRRTGSRTGELFF
v_call: TRBV6-2/TRBV6-3; j_call: TRBJ2-7; clone_size: .; cdr3_aa: CASRDSGTHEQYF
v_call: TRBV6-2/TRBV6-3; j_call: TRBJ2-2; clone_size: .; cdr3_aa: CASSSPRRELAGELFF
v_call: TRBV28; j_call: TRBJ2-3; clone_size: .; cdr3_aa: CASSFPIGSPDTQYF
v_call: TRBV27; j_call: TRBJ2-2; clone_size: few; cdr3_aa: CASRPIAGGRDTGELFF
v_call: TRBV10-3; j_call: TRBJ2-1; clone_size: .; cdr3_aa: CAISESGGSHNEQFF
v_call: TRBV5-6; j_call: TRBJ1-5; clone_size: .; cdr3_aa: CASSLGSVHQPQHF
v_call: TRBV20-1; j_call: TRBJ1-1; clone_size: many; cdr3_aa: CSARATGTPMNTEAFF
v_call: TRBV28; j_call: TRBJ1-2; clone_size: many; cdr3_aa: CASSAPGQVNGGYTF
v_call: TRBV30; j_call: TRBJ2-7; clone_size: many; cdr3_aa: CAWSTGLYEQYF
v_call: TRBV7-9; j_call: TRBJ2-5; clone_size: many; cdr3_aa: CASSSWEPGHQETQYF
v_call: TRBV11-2; j_call: TRBJ2-4; clone_size: many; cdr3_aa: CASSRKGEGTKNIQYF
v_call: TRBV20-1; j_call: TRBJ2-7; clone_size: few; cdr3_aa: CSARDARTSGSYEQYF
v_call: TRBV11-2; j_call: TRBJ2-1; clone_size: .; cdr3_aa: CASSPRGATTSHEQFF
v_call: TRBV20-1; j_call: TRBJ2-7; clone_size: many; cdr3_aa: CSASPPGHNFYEQYF
v_call: TRBV29-1; j_call: TRBJ1-5; clone_size: .; cdr3_aa: CSVGGASNQPQHF
v_call: TRBV28; j_call: TRBJ2-1; clone_size: few; cdr3_aa: CASGGRAHYNEQFF
v_call: TRBV20-1; j_call: TRBJ1-4; clone_size: many; cdr3_aa: CSAAGQATNEKLFF
v_call: TRBV19; j_call: TRBJ1-1; clone_size: .; cdr3_aa: CASSIYRVGNTEAFF
v_call: TRBV4-1; j_call: TRBJ2-7; clone_size: few; cdr3_aa: CASSQVLALSYEQYF
v_call: TRBV27; j_call: TRBJ2-7; clone_size: .; cdr3_aa: CASSPSPQGYEQYF
v_call: TRBV11-1; j_call: TRBJ2-5; clone_size: few; cdr3_aa: CASSLVDLGFQRLETQYF
v_call: TRBV6-2/TRBV6-3; j_call: TRBJ2-6; clone_size: .; cdr3_aa: CASSYRSPSGANVLTF
v_call: TRBV6-1; j_call: TRBJ2-5; clone_size: .; cdr3_aa: CASSLLDSQETQYF
v_call: TRBV30; j_call: TRBJ1-2; clone_size: few; cdr3_aa: CAWSLTGEGYTF
v_call: TRBV7-9; j_call: TRBJ1-2; clone_size: many; cdr3_aa: CASSSARDFNYGYTF
v_call: TRBV29-1; j_call: TRBJ1-1; clone_size: few; cdr3_aa: CSVEGGAWEAFF
v_call: TRBV24-1; j_call: TRBJ2-2; clone_size: many; cdr3_aa: CATSEEGLAVTGELFF
v_call: TRBV6-1; j_call: TRBJ1-1; clone_size: many; cdr3_aa: CATKGVAEAFF
v_call: TRBV2; j_call: TRBJ2-5; clone_size: many; cdr3_aa: CASSVTGAGETQYF
v_call: TRBV7-9; j_call: TRBJ1-3; clone_size: few; cdr3_aa: CASSLTQDSGNTIYF
v_call: TRBV12-3/TRBV12-4; j_call: TRBJ1-2; clone_size: many; cdr3_aa: CASSLVQGALGYTF
v_call: TRBV9; j_call: TRBJ2-5; clone_size: few; cdr3_aa: CASSVVASFGETQYF
v_call: TRBV12-3/TRBV12-4; j_call: TRBJ2-4; clone_size: few; cdr3_aa: CASSLVRNIQYF
v_call: TRBV20-1; j_call: TRBJ2-6; clone_size: many; cdr3_aa: CSALIPNSGANVLTF
v_call: TRBV5-1; j_call: TRBJ1-1; clone_size: .; cdr3_aa: CASSLAAGGGAQAFF
v_call: TRBV20-1; j_call: TRBJ1-1; clone_size: many; cdr3_aa: CSAPSGSGWNTEAFF
v_call: TRBV19; j_call: TRBJ1-6; clone_size: many; cdr3_aa: CASSFGTGNGLHSPLHF